A selection of T cell receptor beta chains follows, all from one sample in a study of blood T cell repertoires in COVID-19. TCRdb's copy holds only in-frame clones and misses some; the assay was immunoSEQ multiplex PCR. Altogether about 420,000 clones are present, 85% to 90% being singletons, with the ten largest covering 0.7% to 1%. The sample taken for sequencing was peripheral blood. These receptors were collected from a man aged 18 to 30 with COVID-19, enrolled during active disease. The CDR3 runs from the conserved cysteine through the conserved F or W. A D gene is named only where the DNA matches it firmly. The size entry is marked missing in some rows and otherwise reads once, few, many or a size class.

V gene: TRBV24-1; J gene: TRBJ2-2; D gene: TRBD2; CDR3 length: 18; clone size: NA; CDR3 protein: CATSDKGLAGQNTGELFF; CDR3 DNA: TGTGCCACCAGTGACAAAGGACTAGCGGGCCAGAACACCGGGGAGCTGTTTTTT
V gene: TRBV2; J gene: TRBJ2-5; D gene: NA; CDR3 length: 10; clone size: NA; CDR3 protein: CASKLETQYF; CDR3 DNA: TGTGCCAGCAAACTGGAGACCCAGTACTTC
V gene: TRBV30; J gene: TRBJ2-1; D gene: NA; CDR3 length: 13; clone size: NA; CDR3 protein: CACLGGLYNEQFF; CDR3 DNA: TGTGCCTGCCTAGGTGGACTCTACAATGAGCAGTTCTTC
V gene: TRBV27; J gene: TRBJ1-1; D gene: TRBD1; CDR3 length: 13; clone size: NA; CDR3 protein: CASSFRQGVGAFF; CDR3 DNA: TGTGCCAGCAGTTTCCGACAGGGGGTTGGAGCTTTCTTT
V gene: TRBV28; J gene: TRBJ2-7; D gene: TRBD1; CDR3 length: 15; clone size: few; CDR3 protein: CASSPPGTGAYEQYF; CDR3 DNA: TGTGCCAGCAGTCCGCCCGGGACAGGGGCCTACGAGCAGTACTTC
V gene: TRBV11-2; J gene: TRBJ1-4; D gene: TRBD1; CDR3 length: 14; clone size: NA; CDR3 protein: CASSRTGEVEKLFF; CDR3 DNA: TGTGCCAGCAGCCGGACAGGGGAAGTAGAAAAACTGTTTTTT
V gene: TRBV2; J gene: TRBJ2-1; D gene: TRBD2; CDR3 length: 15; clone size: NA; CDR3 protein: CASRPVSSGRNEQFF; CDR3 DNA: TGTGCCAGCAGACCCGTATCTAGCGGGAGGAATGAGCAGTTCTTC
V gene: TRBV29-1; J gene: TRBJ1-1; D gene: NA; CDR3 length: 12; clone size: once; CDR3 protein: CSVAQSGTEAFF; CDR3 DNA: TGCAGCGTTGCTCAGAGCGGGACTGAAGCTTTCTTT
V gene: TRBV11-2; J gene: TRBJ2-2; D gene: TRBD2; CDR3 length: 15; clone size: NA; CDR3 protein: CASRPGRETAGELFF; CDR3 DNA: TGTGCCAGCAGGCCAGGGAGGGAGACGGCCGGGGAGCTGTTTTTT
V gene: TRBV7-9; J gene: TRBJ2-3; D gene: NA; CDR3 length: 14; clone size: NA; CDR3 protein: CASSLRLAPDTQYF; CDR3 DNA: TGTGCCAGCAGCTTACGTCTAGCGCCGGATACGCAGTATTTT
V gene: TRBV19; J gene: TRBJ2-2; D gene: NA; CDR3 length: 16; clone size: few; CDR3 protein: CASSTREQGRAGELFF; CDR3 DNA: TGTGCCAGTAGCACTAGGGAACAGGGAAGGGCCGGGGAGCTGTTTTTT
V gene: TRBV5-1; J gene: TRBJ2-1; D gene: TRBD2; CDR3 length: 15; clone size: NA; CDR3 protein: CASSQTSGTYNEQFF; CDR3 DNA: TGCGCCAGCAGCCAAACTAGCGGGACCTACAATGAGCAGTTCTTC
V gene: TRBV20-1; J gene: TRBJ2-3; D gene: NA; CDR3 length: 15; clone size: NA; CDR3 protein: CSASWRVTSTDTQYF; CDR3 DNA: TGCAGTGCTAGTTGGCGGGTGACTAGCACAGATACGCAGTATTTT
V gene: TRBV11-2; J gene: TRBJ1-6; D gene: NA; CDR3 length: 15; clone size: NA; CDR3 protein: CASSSSRRANSPLHF; CDR3 DNA: TGTGCCAGCAGCTCCTCCAGGAGGGCCAATTCACCCCTCCACTTT
V gene: TRBV5-1; J gene: TRBJ1-6; D gene: NA; CDR3 length: 16; clone size: NA; CDR3 protein: CASSLRSQGRESPLHF; CDR3 DNA: TGCGCCAGCAGCTTAAGAAGTCAGGGGCGAGAATCACCCCTCCACTTT
V gene: TRBV6-1; J gene: TRBJ1-2; D gene: NA; CDR3 length: 12; clone size: NA; CDR3 protein: CASSEARQGRPF; CDR3 DNA: TGTGCCAGCAGTGAAGCCCGGCAGGGCCGTCCCTTC
V gene: TRBV6-5; J gene: TRBJ2-7; D gene: TRBD2; CDR3 length: 15; clone size: NA; CDR3 protein: CASRSGTSLAYEQYF; CDR3 DNA: TGTGCCAGCCGCTCCGGGACTAGCTTGGCCTACGAGCAGTACTTC
V gene: TRBV19; J gene: TRBJ2-7; D gene: NA; CDR3 length: 13; clone size: NA; CDR3 protein: CASSINGAYEQYF; CDR3 DNA: TGTGCCAGTAGTATCAATGGAGCCTACGAGCAGTACTTC
V gene: TRBV19; J gene: TRBJ2-2; D gene: NA; CDR3 length: 15; clone size: NA; CDR3 protein: CASKRGSGLKGELFF; CDR3 DNA: TGTGCCAGTAAGAGGGGTAGCGGCCTTAAAGGGGAGCTGTTTTTT
V gene: TRBV2; J gene: TRBJ2-7; D gene: TRBD1; CDR3 length: 13; clone size: NA; CDR3 protein: CASRTTGAYEQYF; CDR3 DNA: TGTGCCAGCAGGACGACAGGGGCCTACGAGCAGTACTTC
V gene: TRBV30; J gene: TRBJ1-5; D gene: NA; CDR3 length: 12; clone size: once; CDR3 protein: CAWRLGNQPQHF; CDR3 DNA: TGTGCCTGGAGACTTGGCAATCAGCCCCAGCATTTT
V gene: TRBV27; J gene: TRBJ1-1; D gene: TRBD1; CDR3 length: 15; clone size: once; CDR3 protein: CASRSLDRVSTEAFF; CDR3 DNA: TGTGCCAGCAGGAGTCTCGACAGGGTCAGCACTGAAGCTTTCTTT
V gene: TRBV10-2; J gene: TRBJ1-2; D gene: TRBD1; CDR3 length: 14; clone size: NA; CDR3 protein: CASSDGATGGGYTF; CDR3 DNA: TGCGCCAGCAGTGATGGTGCTACAGGGGGTGGCTACACCTTC
V gene: TRBV7-2; J gene: TRBJ2-3; D gene: NA; CDR3 length: 15; clone size: NA; CDR3 protein: CASSLSFLPRDTQYF; CDR3 DNA: TGTGCCAGCAGCTTATCATTCCTACCCCGAGATACGCAGTATTTT
V gene: TRBV3-1/TRBV3-2; J gene: TRBJ1-3; D gene: NA; CDR3 length: 14; clone size: few; CDR3 protein: CASSSVSSGNTIYF; CDR3 DNA: TGTGCCAGCAGCAGCGTTAGCTCTGGAAACACCATATATTTT
V gene: TRBV18; J gene: TRBJ2-7; D gene: NA; CDR3 length: 17; clone size: once; CDR3 protein: CASSPKLERDNHYEQYF; CDR3 DNA: TGTGCCAGCTCACCAAAACTAGAGCGGGACAACCACTACGAGCAGTACTTC
V gene: TRBV6-6; J gene: TRBJ1-5; D gene: NA; CDR3 length: 14; clone size: NA; CDR3 protein: CASSPQGPNQPQHF; CDR3 DNA: TGTGCCAGCAGTCCACAGGGCCCCAATCAGCCCCAGCATTTT
V gene: TRBV6-5; J gene: TRBJ2-5; D gene: NA; CDR3 length: 10; clone size: NA; CDR3 protein: CASSPGSQYF; CDR3 DNA: TGTGCCAGCAGTCCTGGCTCCCAGTACTTC
V gene: TRBV2; J gene: TRBJ1-5; D gene: NA; CDR3 length: 13; clone size: NA; CDR3 protein: CASSAGRSTPQHF; CDR3 DNA: TGTGCCAGCAGTGCGGGTCGATCGACTCCCCAGCATTTT
V gene: TRBV4-1; J gene: TRBJ2-2; D gene: NA; CDR3 length: 15; clone size: NA; CDR3 protein: CASSQIPVGDGELFF; CDR3 DNA: TGCGCCAGCAGCCAAATTCCAGTTGGTGACGGGGAGCTGTTTTTT
V gene: TRBV7-3; J gene: TRBJ1-6; D gene: NA; CDR3 length: 15; clone size: NA; CDR3 protein: CASSLTGSFGSPLHF; CDR3 DNA: TGTGCCAGCAGCTTAACAGGGAGCTTCGGGTCACCCCTCCACTTT
V gene: TRBV30; J gene: TRBJ2-3; D gene: NA; CDR3 length: 14; clone size: NA; CDR3 protein: CAWSVQAGTDTQYF; CDR3 DNA: TGTGCCTGGAGTGTACAAGCGGGCACAGATACGCAGTATTTT
V gene: TRBV9; J gene: TRBJ2-7; D gene: TRBD1; CDR3 length: 13; clone size: NA; CDR3 protein: CASARDSSYEQYF; CDR3 DNA: TGTGCCAGCGCCCGGGACAGCTCCTACGAGCAGTACTTC
V gene: TRBV28; J gene: TRBJ1-5; D gene: NA; CDR3 length: 13; clone size: NA; CDR3 protein: CASTGLYNQPQHF; CDR3 DNA: TGTGCCAGCACGGGACTCTACAATCAGCCCCAGCATTTT
V gene: TRBV29-1; J gene: TRBJ1-1; D gene: TRBD1; CDR3 length: 14; clone size: NA; CDR3 protein: CSVEGGQGATEAFF; CDR3 DNA: TGCAGCGTTGAAGGGGGACAGGGGGCAACTGAAGCTTTCTTT
V gene: TRBV18; J gene: TRBJ1-4; D gene: NA; CDR3 length: 14; clone size: NA; CDR3 protein: CASSQASTNEKLFF; CDR3 DNA: TGTGCCAGCTCCCAAGCTTCAACTAATGAAAAACTGTTTTTT
V gene: TRBV19; J gene: TRBJ2-1; D gene: TRBD2; CDR3 length: 13; clone size: NA; CDR3 protein: CASRDYSNNEQFF; CDR3 DNA: TGTGCCAGTCGGGACTACTCCAACAATGAGCAGTTCTTC